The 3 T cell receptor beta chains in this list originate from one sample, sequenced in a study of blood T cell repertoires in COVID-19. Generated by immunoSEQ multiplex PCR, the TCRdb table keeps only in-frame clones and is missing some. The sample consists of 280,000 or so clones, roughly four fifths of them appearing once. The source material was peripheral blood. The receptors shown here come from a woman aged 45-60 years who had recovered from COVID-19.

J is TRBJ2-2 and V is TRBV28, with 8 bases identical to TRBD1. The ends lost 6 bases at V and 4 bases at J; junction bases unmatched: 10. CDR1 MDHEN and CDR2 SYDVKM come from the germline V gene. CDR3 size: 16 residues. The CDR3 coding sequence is TGTGCCAGCAGCCCGGGACAGGCCCGGGGCACCGGGGAGCTGTTTTTT. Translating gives CASSPGQARGTGELFF.

The CDR3 sequence: CAWRPILAGGYEQYF. CDR3 sequence (DNA): TGTGCCTGGAGGCCAATCCTAGCGGGAGGGTACGAGCAGTACTTC. The chain has TRBV30 and TRBJ2-7, with TRBD2 matching over 12 bases. CDR1 GTSNPN and CDR2 SVGIG come from the germline V gene (reference sequence). Trimming removed 3 bases from V and 4 bases from J; junction bases left unmatched: 7. The CDR3 extends over 15 amino acids.

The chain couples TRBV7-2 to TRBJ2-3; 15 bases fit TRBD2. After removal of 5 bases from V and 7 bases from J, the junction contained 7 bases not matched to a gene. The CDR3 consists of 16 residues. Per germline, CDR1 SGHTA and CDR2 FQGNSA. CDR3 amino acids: CASSPGLAGGENTQYF. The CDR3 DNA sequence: TGTGCCAGCAGCCCCGGACTAGCGGGAGGGGAGAATACGCAGTATTTT.